A selection of T cell receptor beta chains follows, all from one sample in a study of blood T cell repertoires in COVID-19. Clones were read by immunoSEQ multiplex PCR, and TCRdb kept only the in-frame ones, dropping some. This sample has over 150,000 clones; 78% occur once, and the top ten carry 15% to 20%. The sample was PBMCs or T cells enriched from blood (not recorded which). These receptors were taken from a woman aged 50 to 60 who had recovered from COVID-19. The CDR3 runs from the conserved cysteine through the conserved F or W. The order of the fields is D gene, J gene, clone size, V gene, CDR3 DNA, CDR3 protein. A D gene is named only where the DNA matches it firmly. Clone size is stated in some rows and not others, as once, few, many or a class when expanded.

TRBD1,TRBJ1-2,.,TRBV11-2,TGTGCCAGCAGCCGGGGGACAGGCCTGCCCTATGGCTACACCTTC,CASSRGTGLPYGYTF
.,TRBJ2-7,.,TRBV19,TGTGCCAGTAGTATGTCGGGACATATAAACTACGAGCAGTACTTC,CASSMSGHINYEQYF
TRBD1,TRBJ2-2,once,TRBV5-1,TGCGCCAGCAGCTCAAAGACAGGGGGAGAAGGGGAGCTGTTTTTT,CASSSKTGGEGELFF
.,TRBJ2-2,.,TRBV7-2,TGTGCCAGCAGCTCCTACACCGGGGAGCTGTTTTTT,CASSSYTGELFF
.,TRBJ1-5,.,TRBV27,TGTGCCAGCAGTGGGGGGGGGAGTCAGCCCCAGCATTTT,CASSGGGSQPQHF
.,TRBJ2-3,.,TRBV7-6,TGTGCCAGCAGCTTTTCTACAGATACGCAGTATTTT,CASSFSTDTQYF
.,TRBJ2-5,.,TRBV19,TGTGCCAGTAGTAAGCGACTAGGCGATCCCCAGTACTTC,CASSKRLGDPQYF
TRBD1,TRBJ1-6,.,TRBV5-4,TGTGCCAGCAGCTTGCCGGGACAGGGGGCTTCAATTGGTGGATCACCCCTCCACTTT,CASSLPGQGASIGGSPLHF
.,TRBJ2-3,.,TRBV7-8,TGTGCCAGCAGCCAAGGGGCAGATACGCAGTATTTT,CASSQGADTQYF
.,TRBJ2-2,.,TRBV10-3,TGTGCCATCAAGACAAGCCTCGGGGGCACCGGGGAGCTGTTTTTT,CAIKTSLGGTGELFF
TRBD2,TRBJ2-3,.,TRBV29-1,TGCAGCGTTGACGGCGGGAGAGCCACCACAGATACGCAGTATTTT,CSVDGGRATTDTQYF